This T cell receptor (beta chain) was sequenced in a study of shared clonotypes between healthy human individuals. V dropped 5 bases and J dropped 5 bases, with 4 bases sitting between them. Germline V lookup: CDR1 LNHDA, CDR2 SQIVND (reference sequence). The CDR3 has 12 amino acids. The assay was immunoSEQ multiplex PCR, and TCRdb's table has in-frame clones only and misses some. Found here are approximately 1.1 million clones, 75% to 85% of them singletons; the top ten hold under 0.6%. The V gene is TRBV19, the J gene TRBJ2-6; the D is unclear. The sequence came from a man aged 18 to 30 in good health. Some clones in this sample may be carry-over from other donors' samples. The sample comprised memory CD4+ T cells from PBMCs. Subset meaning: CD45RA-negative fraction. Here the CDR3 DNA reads TGTGCCAGTAGTGCGAGGGCCAACGTCCTGACTTTC. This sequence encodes CASSARANVLTF.